This TCR beta chain came from a study of cytomegalovirus exposure and HLA in healthy donors. The CDR3 runs to 15 residues. Per germline, CDR1 SGHTA and CDR2 FQGNSA. V dropped 4 bases and J dropped 2 bases, with 15 bases sitting between them. PCR employed 60 Vbeta and 13 Jbeta primers. Repertoires were generated with immunoSEQ multiplex PCR, while TCRdb's copy carries only in-frame clones and drops some. The sample contains around 95,000 clones, around 86% of which appear only once. Material for sequencing was PBMCs. The sequence derives from a female donor in good health and CMV-seropositive. The chain combines TRBV7-2 with TRBJ2-7; tentative D call: TRBD2 (7 bases). The DNA of the CDR3 is TGTGCCAGCAGCTCAAAGTGGGGGGGCCCCTACGAGCAGTACTTC. Protein product: CASSSKWGGPYEQYF.